Shown below are 17 T cell receptor beta chains from a single sample sequenced in a study of spatial heterogeneity in lung cancer. These TCRs' antigens remain unknown. A single record per CDR3 protein comes from TCRdb applying MiXCR to the 5' RACE reads. The table has 20,000 to 30,000 distinct CDR3 sequences, approximately 10% seen once. Time point meaning: sample taken at primary tumor resection. Regarding the study as a whole: The number of expanded tumor alpha and beta chains correlated with mutation number.

The sequencing used lung tumor tissue, collected at surgery. The receptor set was obtained from a male donor with early-stage non-small cell lung cancer.

The genes are TRBV7-2 and TRBJ2-2; TRBD1 is a possible D gene (5 bases). The length of the CDR3 is 16 residues. Germline loops: CDR1 SGHTA, CDR2 FQGNSA. V lost 0 bases, J lost 0 bases, and 8 bases lay in between. CDR3 nucleotide sequence: TGTGCCAGCAGCTTAGCGTCCAGGGCGAACACCGGGGAGCTGTTTTTT. It translates to CASSLASRANTGELFF.

This clonotype ranks as medium-sized. The rearrangement links TRBV4-2 to TRBJ2-7; 13 positions match TRBD2. V shed 6 bases and J 5 bases; nucleotides not matched to a gene: 7. From germline, CDR1 is LGHNA and CDR2 YNFKEQ. The CDR3 runs 15 residues. This chain's CDR3 is CASSSEGLAGNEQYF. CDR3 bases: TGTGCCAGCAGTTCTGAGGGACTAGCGGGAAACGAGCAGTACTTC.

This rearrangement joins TRBV7-2 to TRBJ2-2; 11 bases match TRBD2. The CDR3 has 19 residues. Germline CDR1 and CDR2: SGHTA and FQGNSA. V lost 1 base to trimming and J lost 4 bases; unmatched junction nucleotides: 11. This CDR3 is CASSLGWGLAERGTGELFF. In DNA form, the CDR3 reads TGTGCCAGCAGCTTAGGTTGGGGACTAGCGGAGCGGGGCACCGGGGAGCTGTTTTTT.

This chain connects TRBV6-2 or TRBV6-3 to TRBJ2-5; D unclear. The V gene's germline CDR1 is MNHEY and CDR2 SVGEGT. Trimming cost V 5 bases and J 1 base, with 11 bases left between them. The CDR3 extends over 14 amino acids. CDR3 nucleotide sequence: TGTGCCAGCAGTGTCAGTTCCTTCCAAGAGACCCAGTACTTC. This codes for CASSVSSFQETQYF.

The chain employs TRBV12-3 or TRBV12-4 and TRBJ2-7, with D possibly being TRBD1 or TRBD2 (5 bases each). V dropped 1 base and J dropped 3 bases, with 10 bases sitting between them. The CDR3 sequence is 14 residues long. The CDR3 protein is CASSLGGSIYEQYF. Here the CDR3 DNA reads TGTGCCAGCAGTTTAGGGGGGTCGATCTACGAGCAGTACTTC.

The chain links TRBV15 to TRBJ2-1; no firm D call. Germline V gives CDR1 LNHNV, CDR2 YYDKDF (reference sequence). This CDR3 region has 12 residues. Between the trimmed V and J ends, which lost 5 bases and 9 bases, there was a span of 11 bases. CDR3 nucleotides: TGTGCCACCAGCCCCCGAGGTGGTGAGCAGTTCTTC. It specifies CATSPRGGEQFF.

The table lists this clonotype with many counts. The chain employs TRBV2 and TRBJ1-1; D may be TRBD1 (5 bases). Trimming stripped 6 bases from V and 4 bases from J, with 15 bases between. Germline CDR1 is SNHLY and CDR2 is FYNNEI. This CDR3 spans 14 amino acids. The CDR3 spells CASRTEERVTEAFF. The CDR3, as DNA: TGTGCCAGCAGGACAGAGGAAAGAGTCACTGAAGCTTTCTTT.

This clonotype was detected ten times or more. The chain combines TRBV7-8 with TRBJ1-4; D may be TRBD1 (5 bases). Germline V lookup: CDR1 SGHVS, CDR2 FQNEAQ. Trimming removed 1 base at V and 4 bases at J, with 10 bases between. This CDR3 spans 15 amino acids. The DNA of the CDR3 is TGTGCCAGCAGCTTAGTTCGGGGCCTTAATGAAAAACTGTTTTTT. It encodes CASSLVRGLNEKLFF.

This clonotype has ten or more counts. The V gene is TRBV6-2 or TRBV6-3, the J gene TRBJ2-3; D unresolved. The V gene lost 6 bases and the J gene lost 4 bases, with 8 bases spanning the gap. Germline values: CDR1 MNHEY, CDR2 SVGEGT. This CDR3 spans 12 amino acids. DNA for the CDR3: TGTGCCAGCAGCCGTCCTTCAGATACGCAGTATTTT. It translates to CASSRPSDTQYF.

This clonotype was observed many times. J is TRBJ2-3 and V is TRBV29-1; TRBD2 agrees at 14 bases. Germline V gene data show CDR1 as SQVTM and CDR2 as ANQGSEA. After removal of 4 bases from V and 7 bases from J, the junction contained 7 bases not matched to a gene. The CDR3 is 15 residues long. CDR3 protein: CSVGPTSGGGNTQYF. Here the CDR3 DNA reads TGCAGCGTTGGACCGACTAGCGGGGGGGGTAATACGCAGTATTTT.

This clonotype was seen many times. For the CDR3, the DNA is TGTGCCAGCAGCCAAGAGAAGGGCCCATGGCCAGAGACCCAGTACTTC. This encodes CASSQEKGPWPETQYF. The rearrangement joins TRBV4-2 to TRBJ2-5; D unresolved. This CDR3 region has 16 residues. CDR1 is LGHNA, CDR2 YNFKEQ, per germline. V was pared by 0 bases and J by 4 bases, with 15 bases between.

In its sample, this clonotype was seen many times. The V and J genes are TRBV4-3 and TRBJ2-6, with 7 bases matching TRBD1. The CDR3 has 16 amino acids. Germline V lookup: CDR1 LGHNA, CDR2 YSLEER. V was clipped by 2 bases and J by 1 base; unmatched bases: 2. The chain's CDR3 is CASSQKTGSGANVLTF. CDR3 sequence (DNA): TGCGCCAGCAGCCAAAAGACAGGGTCTGGGGCCAACGTCCTGACTTTC.

This clonotype was seen ten or more times. This chain joins TRBV3-1 and TRBJ2-7; TRBD1 matches at 10 bases. Per the germline V gene, CDR1 is LGHDT and CDR2 is YNNKEL (reference sequence). V was pared by 4 bases and J by 6 bases, with 12 bases of the junction left unmatched. CDR3 length equals 16 residues. The CDR3 region is CASSLWRQGARSEQYF. The DNA of the CDR3 is TGTGCCAGCAGCCTATGGCGACAGGGGGCTCGAAGCGAGCAGTACTTC.

At least ten counts were recorded for this clonotype. The chain has TRBV5-1 and TRBJ2-7, with D tentatively TRBD1 (6 bases). The germline V gene has CDR1 SGHRS and CDR2 YFSETQ. V was clipped by 1 base and J by 1 base, with 12 bases between them. The CDR3 spans 15 residues. The CDR3 region is CASSLSSGASYEQYF. CDR3 nucleotides: TGCGCCAGCAGCTTGAGTTCAGGGGCGTCCTACGAGCAGTACTTC.

This sequence joins TRBV6-2 or TRBV6-3 and TRBJ2-5; tentative D call: TRBD1 (6 bases). Trimming removed 2 bases from V and 2 bases from J, with 9 bases in between. Germline CDR1 reads MNHEY; CDR2 reads SVGEGT. The CDR3 covers 14 residues. In DNA form, the CDR3 reads TGTGCCAGCAGTTACCGGGACATTCAAGAGACCCAGTACTTC. It codes for CASSYRDIQETQYF.

The J gene is TRBJ2-1, the V gene TRBV5-1; D remains unclear. Trimming left V 1 base short and J 6 bases short, with 5 bases between. The length of the CDR3 is 12 residues. Germline values: CDR1 SGHRS, CDR2 YFSETQ. The CDR3 bases are TGCGCCAGCAGCTTGTCTGCCAATGAGCAGTTCTTC. This encodes CASSLSANEQFF.

This clonotype was observed many times. V gene TRBV5-1 combines with J gene TRBJ1-4, with 10 bases that match TRBD1. CDR1 is SGHRS, CDR2 YFSETQ, per germline. The CDR3 is 13 residues long. The J segment lost 8 bases and the V segment lost 8 bases, leaving 6 bases of the junction unmatched. In DNA form, the CDR3 reads TGCGCCAGTCGGGGACAGGGGAGCGAAAAACTGTTTTTT. It is translated as CASRGQGSEKLFF.